This T cell receptor (beta chain) was found in a study of T cell repertoires in cytomegalovirus infection. Findings and caveats of the study: Carriers of CMV plus the relevant HLA were identified by cumulative public TCR beta family frequency.

At least ten counts were recorded for this clonotype. Its cognate antigen is unknown. This CDR3 spans 12 amino acids. Between the trimmed V and J ends, which lost 5 bases and 7 bases, there was a span of 11 bases. Looked up from germline, CDR1 is MNHEY and CDR2 is SVGEGT. TCRdb reprocessed the reads via MiXCR and lists one record per CDR3 protein. The sample lists tens of thousands of distinct CDR3 sequences, roughly 21% seen once, with roughly 73% in the top ten. The TCR was taken from a human donor in good health (CMV status not recorded). Some clones in this sample may be carry-over from other donors' samples. This specimen was CD8+ T cells from cultured PBMCs, taken from culture after CMV antigen stimulation. The rearrangement links TRBV6-2 or TRBV6-3 to TRBJ1-1, with D perhaps TRBD1 (5 bases). The DNA for the CDR3 is TGTGCCAGCAGTGAGACAGATTTTGAAGCTTTCTTT. This translates into CASSETDFEAFF.